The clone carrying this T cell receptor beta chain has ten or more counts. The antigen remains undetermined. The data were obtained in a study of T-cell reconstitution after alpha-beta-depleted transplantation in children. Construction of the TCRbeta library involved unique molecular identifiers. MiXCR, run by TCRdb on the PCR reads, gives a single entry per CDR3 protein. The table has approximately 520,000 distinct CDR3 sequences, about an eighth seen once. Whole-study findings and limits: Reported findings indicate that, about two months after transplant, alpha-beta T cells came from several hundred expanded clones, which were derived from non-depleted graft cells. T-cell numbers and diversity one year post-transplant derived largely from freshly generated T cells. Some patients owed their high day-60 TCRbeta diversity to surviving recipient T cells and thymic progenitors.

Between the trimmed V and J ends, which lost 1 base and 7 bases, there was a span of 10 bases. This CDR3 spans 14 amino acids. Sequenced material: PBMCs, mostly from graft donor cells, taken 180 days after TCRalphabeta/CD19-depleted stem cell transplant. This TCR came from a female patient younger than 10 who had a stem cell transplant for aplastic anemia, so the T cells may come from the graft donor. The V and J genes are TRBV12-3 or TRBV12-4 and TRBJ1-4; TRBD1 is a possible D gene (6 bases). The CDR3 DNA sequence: TGTGCCAGCAGTTTAGTTGCAGGGGCTGAAAAACTGTTTTTT. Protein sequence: CASSLVAGAEKLFF.